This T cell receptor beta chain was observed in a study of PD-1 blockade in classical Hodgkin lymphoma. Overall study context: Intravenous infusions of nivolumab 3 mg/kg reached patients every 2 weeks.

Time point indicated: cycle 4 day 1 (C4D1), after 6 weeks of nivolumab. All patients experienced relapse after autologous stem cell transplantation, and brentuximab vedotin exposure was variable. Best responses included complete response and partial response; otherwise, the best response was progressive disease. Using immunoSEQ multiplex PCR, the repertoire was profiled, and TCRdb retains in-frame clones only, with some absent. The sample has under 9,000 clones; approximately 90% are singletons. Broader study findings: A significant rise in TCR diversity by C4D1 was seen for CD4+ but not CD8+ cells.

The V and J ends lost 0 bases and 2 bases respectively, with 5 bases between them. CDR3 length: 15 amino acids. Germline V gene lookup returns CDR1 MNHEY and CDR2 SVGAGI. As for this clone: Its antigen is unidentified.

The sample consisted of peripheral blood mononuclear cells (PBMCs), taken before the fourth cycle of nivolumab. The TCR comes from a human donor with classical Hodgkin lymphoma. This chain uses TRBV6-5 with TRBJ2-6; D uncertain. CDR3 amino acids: CASSYSGPGANVLTF. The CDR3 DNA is TGTGCCAGCAGTTACTCCGGTCCTGGGGCCAACGTCCTGACTTTC.